These 4 T cell receptor beta chains originate from one sample sequenced in a study of T cells in Graves' hyperthyroidism and ophthalmopathy (dated by TCRdb to between 2018 and 2020). Receptors were amplified or captured by multiplex PCR. The sample was run on an Illumina HiSeq 2000. Amplification of TCR beta CDR3 regions was carried out from RNA transcripts. The first round of RT-PCR for the TCR CDR3 was performed with the HTBI primer set and the Qiagen OneStep RT-PCR kit. TCRdb took the public reads, trimmed them with fastp at Q25, ran MiXCR for clone calling and kept in-frame beta chains. Every CDR3 protein is listed once, alongside the most common genes and DNA of its rows. This sample has around 200,000 distinct CDR3 sequences in its table, and about 17% of those were observed once. The biggest ten clones account for approximately 28% of the sample. The sample comprised blood. The receptors shown here come from a woman between 50 and 59 years old with Graves' hyperthyroidism.

The table lists this clonotype with many counts. This sequence joins TRBV7-9 and TRBJ2-7, with D possibly matching TRBD1 (7 bases). From germline, CDR1 is SEHNR and CDR2 FQNEAQ (reference sequence). The ends were cut back, 5 bases at V and 2 bases at J, with 22 bases in the middle. This CDR3 has 17 residues. The DNA for the CDR3 is TGTGCCAGCAGCCCCCGGGGGACAGCCATATTTCCCTACGAGCAGTACTTC. Protein product: CASSPRGTAIFPYEQYF.

J is TRBJ1-2 and V is TRBV9; D perhaps matches TRBD1 (6 bases). The CDR3 length is 15 residues. In germline, CDR1 is SGDLS, CDR2 YYNGEE. Trimming took off 0 bases at V and 4 bases at J, with 13 bases between the two ends. The CDR3 bases are TGTGCCAGCAGCGTAGGGCAGGGGTTTAGCTATGGCTACACCTTC. Translating it yields CASSVGQGFSYGYTF. Full variable domain (remainder filled in from reference TRBV9 and TRBJ1-2): DSGVTQTPKHLITATGQRVTLRCSPRSGDLSVYWYQQSLDQGLQFLIQYYNGEERAKGNILERFSAQQFPDLHSELNLSSLELGDSALYFCASSVGQGFSYGYTFGSGTRLTVV.

J is TRBJ2-2 and V is TRBV30; possible D gene TRBD2, 6 bases. CDR1 is GTSNPN and CDR2 is SVGIG in the germline V gene (reference sequence). CDR3 length: 15 residues. V shed 2 bases and J shed 7 bases, with 17 bases lying between them. The DNA of the CDR3 is TGTGCCTGGAGTAACAGCGGGCGGGGAGGCGGGGAGCTGTTTTTT. It specifies CAWSNSGRGGGELFF.

Comments on this clonotype: A read error is possible here, since a much larger clone lies one base away. The CDR3 ends on some other residue instead of the conserved phenylalanine or tryptophan, so this is likely a read error. The rearrangement joins TRBV9 to TRBJ2-1, with 12 positions matching TRBD2. From germline, CDR1 is SGDLS and CDR2 YYNGEE. The CDR3 contains 16 residues. J gave up 4 bases and V 3 bases, and 5 bases lay outside the gene matches. CDR3 loop: CASSAGLAGLYNEQFL. CDR3 nucleotides: TGTGCCAGCAGCGCCGGACTAGCGGGGCTTTACAATGAGCAGTTCCTC.